The 18 T cell receptor beta chains below were found in one sample sequenced in a study of blood T cell repertoires in COVID-19. The protocol was immunoSEQ multiplex PCR, while the TCRdb copy is restricted to in-frame clones and leaves out a portion. The sample contains approximately 70,000 clones, approximately 91% of which appear only once. Source material: peripheral blood. Receptors were obtained from a human donor with active COVID-19. The donor label of this sample is uncertain.

The rearrangement joins TRBV6-2 or TRBV6-3 to TRBJ2-1; 11 bases align to TRBD2. V was clipped by 6 bases and J by 9 bases; unmatched bases: 13. CDR3 size: 16 residues. From germline, CDR1 is MNHEY and CDR2 SVGEGT. The CDR3 here is CASSQSGSGRGSEQFF. Written as DNA, the CDR3 is TGTGCCAGCAGCCAGAGCGGTAGCGGGAGGGGGAGTGAGCAGTTCTTC.

V usage is TRBV29-1 and J usage is TRBJ1-4; D is undetermined. CDR1 is SQVTM and CDR2 is ANQGSEA in the germline V gene. The V and J ends lost 6 bases and 5 bases respectively, with 13 bases between them. This CDR3 has 13 amino acids. For the CDR3, the DNA is TGCAGCGTCAAGGAAGGACTCAATGAAAAACTGTTTTTT. This translates into CSVKEGLNEKLFF.

The genes are TRBV6-4 and TRBJ2-3; TRBD2 aligns across 14 bases. The V segment lost 2 bases and the J segment 0 bases; nucleotides outside the gene matches: 7. The CDR3 spans 19 residues. Germline assignment: CDR1 MRHNA and CDR2 SNTAGT. The CDR3 is CASSDPGLAGAISTDTQYF. The CDR3 DNA follows: TGTGCCAGCAGTGACCCGGGACTAGCGGGAGCCATAAGCACAGATACGCAGTATTTT.

V is TRBV28 and J is TRBJ2-7; TRBD1 is a possible D gene (6 bases). Looked up from germline, CDR1 is MDHEN and CDR2 is SYDVKM. V shed 7 bases and J shed 2 bases, with 12 bases lying between them. The CDR3 length is 13 residues. CDR3 nucleotide sequence: TGTGCCAGCAACGGGACACCCACCTACGAGCAGTACTTC. This gives the protein CASNGTPTYEQYF.

The genes are TRBV28 and TRBJ1-6, with a weak D call TRBD1 (6 bases). Trimming removed 2 bases at V and 5 bases at J, with 10 bases between. CDR3 length: 15 residues. Germline-derived CDR1 and CDR2 are MDHEN and SYDVKM. The CDR3: CASSLEAGDNSPLHF. CDR3 DNA: TGTGCCAGCAGTTTAGAGGCAGGGGATAATTCACCCCTCCACTTT. The full variable domain, in which reference TRBV28 and TRBJ1-6 provide the parts outside the CDR3, is DVKVTQSSRYLVKRTGEKVFLECVQDMDHENMFWYRQDPGLGLRLIYFSYDVKMKEKGDIPEGYSVSREKKERFSLILESASTNQTSMYLCASSLEAGDNSPLHFGNGTRLTVT.

The V call is TRBV30, the J call TRBJ2-3; D gene uncertain. Germline assignment: CDR1 GTSNPN and CDR2 SVGIG (reference sequence). Trimming removed 0 bases from V and 6 bases from J, with 13 bases in between. The CDR3 spans 14 residues. The CDR3 reads CAWSVQPSGDTQYF. CDR3 nucleotides: TGTGCCTGGAGTGTACAACCGTCGGGTGATACGCAGTATTTT. Together with reference TRBV30 and TRBJ2-3, the CDR3 gives the full variable domain: SQTIHQWPATLVQPVGSPLSLECTVEGTSNPNLYWYRQAAGRGLQLLFYSVGIGQISSEVPQNLSASRPQDRQFILSSKKLLLSDSGFYLCAWSVQPSGDTQYFGPGTRLTVL.

V and J are TRBV15 and TRBJ2-2; 10 bases are shared with TRBD2. CDR1 LNHNV and CDR2 YYDKDF come from the germline V gene (reference sequence). V lost 1 base to trimming and J lost 1 base; unmatched junction nucleotides: 6. There are 18 residues in the CDR3. CDR3 nucleotides: TGTGCCACCAGCAGAGGGACTAGCGGAGGGGAGAACACCGGGGAGCTGTTTTTT. Encoded protein: CATSRGTSGGENTGELFF.

The chain couples TRBV7-9 to TRBJ2-2; 7 bases are a match to TRBD2. The CDR3 extends over 15 amino acids. V was clipped by 5 bases and J by 0 bases; unmatched bases: 3. Germline V gene lookup returns CDR1 SEHNR and CDR2 FQNEAQ (reference sequence). The CDR3 coding sequence is TGTGCCAGCAGCAAAAGCGGGGCGAACACCGGGGAGCTGTTTTTT. Protein product: CASSKSGANTGELFF.

V is TRBV28 and J is TRBJ1-4; D remains unclear. CDR3 size: 11 residues. Per germline, CDR1 MDHEN and CDR2 SYDVKM. The V end was cut by 6 bases, the J end by 7 bases, with 6 bases between. CDR3 sequence (DNA): TGTGCCAGCAGCCTAGGTGAAAAACTGTTTTTT. It specifies CASSLGEKLFF.

The chain links TRBV7-2 to TRBJ2-3, with 7 bases matching TRBD2. CDR1 and CDR2 from the germline V gene are SGHTA and FQGNSA. Germline trimming cut 5 bases from V and 0 bases from J; bases unmatched to any gene: 17. The CDR3 length is 19 residues. CDR3 in amino acids: CASSLRGQRGIPSTDTQYF. Written as DNA, the CDR3 is TGTGCCAGCAGCCTAAGGGGCCAGCGGGGTATACCTAGCACAGATACGCAGTATTTT.

Only a few counts were recorded for this clone. The V and J genes are TRBV6-5 and TRBJ1-5; 11 bases map to TRBD1. The CDR3 loop spans 14 amino acids. V dropped 11 bases and J dropped 3; count of bases not matched to a gene: 6. Germline V gives CDR1 MNHEY, CDR2 SVGAGI. CDR3 in amino acids: CASRTGGINQPQHF. Written as DNA, the CDR3 is TGTGCCTCCCGGACAGGGGGCATCAATCAGCCCCAGCATTTT.

The V gene is TRBV28, the J gene TRBJ1-1; 7 nucleotides match TRBD1. Trimming at V came to 5 bases and at J to 3 bases, leaving 6 bases not matched to a gene. CDR3 length equals 14 residues. Germline values: CDR1 MDHEN, CDR2 SYDVKM. CDR3 nucleotide sequence: TGTGCCAGCAGTCTCTCCGGGACAGACACTGAAGCTTTCTTT. It specifies CASSLSGTDTEAFF.

This chain uses TRBV25-1 with TRBJ1-1, with D possibly matching TRBD1 (6 bases). V was clipped by 5 bases and J by 4 bases, with 14 bases between them. CDR3 size: 14 residues. Germline assignment: CDR1 MGHDK and CDR2 SYGVNS. CDR3 bases: TGTGCCAGCAGTCCGCAGGGGAGGGGCACTGAAGCTTTCTTT. This codes for CASSPQGRGTEAFF.

The V gene is TRBV30, the J gene TRBJ1-6; D perhaps matches TRBD1 (6 bases). Germline CDR1 GTSNPN, CDR2 SVGIG (reference sequence). The CDR3 contains 12 residues. Trimming took 2 bases from V and 9 from J, leaving 8 bases between them. CDR3 in amino acids: CAWSPRGSPLHF. The CDR3 DNA follows: TGTGCCTGGAGTCCCAGGGGTTCACCCCTCCACTTT.

The CDR3 sequence is CASSLEARRNEKLFF. The CDR3 DNA follows: TGCGCCAGCAGCTTGGAGGCCAGGCGAAATGAAAAACTGTTTTTT. This sequence joins TRBV5-1 and TRBJ1-4; D not certain. This CDR3 is built from 15 residues. The V gene's germline CDR1 is SGHRS and CDR2 YFSETQ. V was cut by 0 bases and J by 5 bases, with 11 bases left in between.

The count of this clone is one. This chain uses TRBV15 with TRBJ1-2, with D hard to call. This CDR3 region has 14 residues. V gave up 0 bases and J gave up 4 bases, with 9 bases separating them. Germline CDR1 reads LNHNV; CDR2 reads YYDKDF (reference sequence). The CDR3, as DNA: TGTGCCACCAGCAGAGATCGGGGTAGCTATGGCTACACCTTC. Its protein product is CATSRDRGSYGYTF. The whole variable domain, filled in from reference TRBV15 and TRBJ1-2, reads DAMVIQNPRYQVTQFGKPVTLSCSQTLNHNVMYWYQQKSSQAPKLLFHYYDKDFNNEADTPDNFQSRRPNTSFCFLDIRSPGLGDTAMYLCATSRDRGSYGYTFGSGTRLTVV.

The chain combines TRBV9 with TRBJ2-5; D uncertain. Germline-derived CDR1 and CDR2 are SGDLS and YYNGEE. This CDR3 contains 15 residues. Deletions cut 2 bases from V and 2 bases from J, with 13 bases between. The CDR3 here is CASSVGLTGQETQYF. The DNA for the CDR3 is TGTGCCAGCAGCGTTGGCCTAACCGGGCAAGAGACCCAGTACTTC.

The chain carries TRBV25-1 and TRBJ2-6; D perhaps matches TRBD1 (6 bases). Germline values: CDR1 MGHDK, CDR2 SYGVNS. Trimming took 2 bases from V and 1 from J, leaving 6 bases between them. The CDR3 has 15 residues. The CDR3 spells CASSEDRSGANVLTF. CDR3 bases: TGTGCCAGCAGTGAAGACAGGTCTGGGGCCAACGTCCTGACTTTC.